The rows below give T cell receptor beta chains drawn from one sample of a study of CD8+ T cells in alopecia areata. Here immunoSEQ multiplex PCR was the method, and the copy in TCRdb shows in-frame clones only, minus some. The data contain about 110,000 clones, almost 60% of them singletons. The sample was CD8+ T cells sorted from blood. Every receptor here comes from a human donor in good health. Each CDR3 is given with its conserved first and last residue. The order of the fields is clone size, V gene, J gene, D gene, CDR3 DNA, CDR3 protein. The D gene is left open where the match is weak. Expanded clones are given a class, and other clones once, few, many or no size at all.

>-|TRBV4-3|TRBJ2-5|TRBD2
TGCGCCAGCAGCCGCAGGACTAGCGGGGGGCGTAGTAGGGAGACCCAGTACTTC
CASSRRTSGGRSRETQYF
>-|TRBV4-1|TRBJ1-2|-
TGCGCCAGCAGCCAAGCCTGGCGCAGCTATGGCTACACCTTC
CASSQAWRSYGYTF
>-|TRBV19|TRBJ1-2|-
TGTGCCAGTACCCTGGGACGGAACGTTAACTATGGCTACACCTTC
CASTLGRNVNYGYTF
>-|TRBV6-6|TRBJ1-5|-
TGTGCCAGCAGTTACCTTGGTGTGGGAAATCAGCCCCAGCATTTT
CASSYLGVGNQPQHF
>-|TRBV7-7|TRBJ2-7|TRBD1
TGTGCTAGCAGCCTAGGACAGGGTTACTACGAGCAGTACTTC
CASSLGQGYYEQYF
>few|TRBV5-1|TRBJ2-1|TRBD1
TGCGCCAGCAGCTTGTGGGGACAGGGGGAGGATGAGCAGTTCTTC
CASSLWGQGEDEQFF
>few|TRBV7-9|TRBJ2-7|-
TGTGCCAGCACCTCGGCCCTCGAGCAGTACTTC
CASTSALEQYF
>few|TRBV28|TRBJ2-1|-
TGTGCCAGCAGCAGGCACAATGAGCAGTTCTTC
CASSRHNEQFF
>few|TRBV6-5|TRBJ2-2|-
TGTGCCAGCAGGATAGGGCTGAACACCGGGGAGCTGTTTTTT
CASRIGLNTGELFF
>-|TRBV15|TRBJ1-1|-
TGTGCCACCAGCAGCCAAGGGGTCAGCCACCGGGGTGGAGCTTTCTTT
CATSSQGVSHRGGAFF
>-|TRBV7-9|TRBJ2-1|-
TGTGCCAGCAGCTCTGGGACCTTAATCCTCTACAATGAGCAGTTCTTC
CASSSGTLILYNEQFF
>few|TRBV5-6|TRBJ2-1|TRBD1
TGTGCCAGCAGCCCGACAGGGACTGAGCAGTTCTTC
CASSPTGTEQFF
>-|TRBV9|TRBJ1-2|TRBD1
TGTGCCAGCAGGACAGGGGGAAACTATGGCTACACCTTC
CASRTGGNYGYTF
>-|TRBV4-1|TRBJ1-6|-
TGCGCCAGCAGCCAAGGGGTTAATTCACCCCTCCACTTT
CASSQGVNSPLHF
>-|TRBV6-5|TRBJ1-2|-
TGTGCCAGCAGTCCCGTCGGGGAGGGCTATGGCTACACCTTC
CASSPVGEGYGYTF
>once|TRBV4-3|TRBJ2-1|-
TGCGCCAGCAGCCTCGGAATCCAGCCGGGTGGACGTACCTACAATGAGCAGTTCTTC
CASSLGIQPGGRTYNEQFF
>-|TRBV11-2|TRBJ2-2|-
TGTGCCAGCAGCCCGGTCGGTAAAACCGGGGAGCTGTTTTTT
CASSPVGKTGELFF
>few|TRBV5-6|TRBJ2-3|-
TGTGCCAGCAGCGACCCAGATACGCAGTATTTT
CASSDPDTQYF
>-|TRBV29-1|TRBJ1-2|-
TGCAGCGTTGTTGCACCAAAAAACTATGGCTACACCTTC
CSVVAPKNYGYTF
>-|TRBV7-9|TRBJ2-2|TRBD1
TGTGCCAGCAGCTTAGCACCAGGGGGGAACACCGGGGAGCTGTTTTTT
CASSLAPGGNTGELFF
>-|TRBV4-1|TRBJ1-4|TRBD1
TGCGCCAGCAGCCAGCATACAGGGGGCGCGGATGAAAAACTGTTTTTT
CASSQHTGGADEKLFF
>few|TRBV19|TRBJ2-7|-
TGTGCCAGTAGTACCCGCGTGTACGAGCAGTACTTC
CASSTRVYEQYF
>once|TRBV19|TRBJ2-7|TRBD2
TGTGCCAGTAGTCCGGCGGGGGGGCCGAACGAGCAGTACTTC
CASSPAGGPNEQYF
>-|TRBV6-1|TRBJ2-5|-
TGTGCCAGCAGTGATCAGGTTCAAGAGACCCAGTACTTC
CASSDQVQETQYF
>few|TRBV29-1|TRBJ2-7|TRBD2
TGCAGCGCTGCTAGCGGGGTCTACGAGCAGTACTTC
CSAASGVYEQYF
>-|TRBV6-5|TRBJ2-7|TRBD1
TGTGCCAGCAGTCAAACCGGGACAGGGGAGTACGAGCAGTACTTC
CASSQTGTGEYEQYF
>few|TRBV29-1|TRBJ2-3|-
TGCAGCGTTGAATCCAGTCCCTTCGATACGCAGTATTTT
CSVESSPFDTQYF
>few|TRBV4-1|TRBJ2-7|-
TGCGCCAGCAGTAACAGGGCTAGCGGAGCCTACGAGCAGTACTTC
CASSNRASGAYEQYF
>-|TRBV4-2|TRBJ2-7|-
TGTGCCAGCAGCCAAGGGGACGAGCAGTACTTC
CASSQGDEQYF
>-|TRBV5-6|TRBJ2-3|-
TGTGCCAGCAGCTTCCCGCTGACAACCGAGGCGGCAGATACGCAGTATTTT
CASSFPLTTEAADTQYF
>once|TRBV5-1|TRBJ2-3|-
TGCGCCAGCAGCCCCCATACCACAGATACGCAGTATTTT
CASSPHTTDTQYF
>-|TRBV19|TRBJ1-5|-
TGTGCCAGTAGTATGGTACGGGGGTTTTATCAGCCCCAGCATTTT
CASSMVRGFYQPQHF
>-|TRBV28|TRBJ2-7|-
TGTGCCAGCAGCCGGGTAGTGGGCGGGGCGCAGTACTTC
CASSRVVGGAQYF
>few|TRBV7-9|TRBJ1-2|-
TGTGCCAGCAGCTTAGGGACCGCCTATGGCTACACCTTC
CASSLGTAYGYTF
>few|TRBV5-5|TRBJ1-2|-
TGCGCCAGCAGCCAAGAAGGGGGGTACTATGGCTACACCTTC
CASSQEGGYYGYTF
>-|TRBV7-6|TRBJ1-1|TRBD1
TGTGCCAGCAGCTTTAGACAGGGGTGGGACACTGAAGCTTTCTTT
CASSFRQGWDTEAFF
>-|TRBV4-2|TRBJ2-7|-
TGTGCCAGCAGCCACAATTCGGGGCGCTACGAGCAGTACTTC
CASSHNSGRYEQYF
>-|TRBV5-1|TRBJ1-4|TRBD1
TGCGCCAGCAGCTGGGAGGGGGCGACTAATGAAAAACTGTTTTTT
CASSWEGATNEKLFF
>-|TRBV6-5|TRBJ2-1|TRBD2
TGTGCCAGCAGTTTAGCGGGGGGGCTCCTGAATGAGCAGTTCTTC
CASSLAGGLLNEQFF
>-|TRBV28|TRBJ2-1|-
TGTGCCAGCAGAAAACCATACAATGAGCAGTTCTTC
CASRKPYNEQFF
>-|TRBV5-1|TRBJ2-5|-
TGCGCCAGCAGCGGACAACAAGAGACCCAGTACTTC
CASSGQQETQYF
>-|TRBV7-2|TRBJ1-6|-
TGTGCCAGCAGCTTACCAGGGTCCAATTCACCCCTCCACTTT
CASSLPGSNSPLHF
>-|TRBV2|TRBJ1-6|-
TGTGCCAGCAGGGAACCGACGGGAAATAATTCACCCCTCCACTTT
CASREPTGNNSPLHF
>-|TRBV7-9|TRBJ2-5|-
TGTGCCAGCAGCTTACCGGAACAAGAGACCCAGTACTTC
CASSLPEQETQYF